The rows below give T cell receptor beta chains drawn from one sample of a study of OX40 agonist ivuxolimab in advanced cancers. Using immunoSEQ multiplex PCR, the repertoire was profiled, and TCRdb retains in-frame clones only, with some absent. The repertoire holds just under 80,000 clones, about 91% seen once, with over 0.35% in the top ten. The source material was CD4+ or CD8+ T cells sorted from blood, sampled in a trial of the OX40 agonist ivuxolimab. The receptor source for this set is an adult with an advanced solid tumor such as melanoma, head and neck, liver or kidney cancer. Both conserved end residues are part of each CDR3. D genes are given only for firm matches. Rows give clone size only sometimes, using once, few, many, or a class for an expanded clone.

j_gene,abundance,d_gene,v_gene,CDR3aa,CDR3nt
TRBJ2-3,once,TRBD1,TRBV9,CASSPRQGEGTDTQYF,TGTGCCAGCAGCCCCCGACAGGGGGAGGGCACAGATACGCAGTATTTT
TRBJ2-1,NA,TRBD2,TRBV2,CATPGGSENEQFF,TGTGCCACCCCGGGGGGGTCAGAAAATGAGCAGTTCTTC
TRBJ2-7,NA,TRBD1,TRBV5-5,CASSLAYRDSSYEQYF,TGTGCCAGCAGCTTGGCCTATAGGGACAGCTCCTACGAGCAGTACTTC
TRBJ1-4,NA,NA,TRBV18,CASSREKIMGEKLFF,TGTGCCAGCTCACGAGAGAAAATCATGGGTGAAAAACTGTTTTTT
TRBJ1-2,NA,TRBD1,TRBV10-3,CAISPGQGPYGYTF,TGTGCCATCAGTCCGGGACAGGGGCCCTATGGCTACACCTTC
TRBJ1-6,NA,TRBD1,TRBV7-8,CASSYTGVYNSPLHF,TGTGCCAGCAGCTATACAGGGGTCTATAATTCACCCCTCCACTTT
TRBJ1-5,once,NA,TRBV30,CAWSQRGAGNQPQHF,TGTGCCTGGAGCCAACGGGGGGCTGGCAATCAGCCCCAGCATTTT
TRBJ1-1,NA,NA,TRBV9,CASSVGVSGEDEAFF,TGTGCCAGCAGCGTAGGTGTATCGGGGGAGGACGAAGCTTTCTTT
TRBJ2-2,NA,TRBD1,TRBV7-9,CASSSPTGDESDTGELFF,TGTGCCAGCAGCTCACCAACAGGGGACGAGTCGGACACCGGGGAGCTGTTTTTT
TRBJ1-2,NA,TRBD1,TRBV5-6,CASNLGQGDGYTF,TGTGCCAGCAACTTGGGACAGGGTGATGGCTACACCTTC
TRBJ1-1,NA,NA,TRBV19,CASSIEWAGTEAFF,TGTGCCAGTAGTATTGAATGGGCAGGCACTGAAGCTTTCTTT
TRBJ2-7,NA,NA,TRBV6-5,CASSYSGTWTSYEQYF,TGTGCCAGCAGTTACTCAGGCACGTGGACCTCCTACGAGCAGTACTTC
TRBJ1-3,once,NA,TRBV29-1,CSVDGGERAYSGNTIYF,TGCAGCGTTGATGGGGGGGAAAGGGCCTACTCTGGAAACACCATATATTTT
TRBJ2-1,NA,TRBD1,TRBV15,CATSSGQGVDNEQFF,TGTGCCACCAGCAGCGGACAGGGGGTAGACAATGAGCAGTTCTTC